One sample yielded the 25 T cell receptor beta chains listed below, sequenced in a study of T cells in localized non-small cell lung cancer. Repertoires were generated with immunoSEQ multiplex PCR, while TCRdb's copy carries only in-frame clones and drops some. The sample gives tens of thousands of clones, about four fifths of which show up once; 15% to 20% is in the top ten. The sample was peripheral blood, taken before any cancer treatment. The source of these receptors is a female donor of 60 years or more with stage II squamous cell lung carcinoma.

This chain connects TRBV5-1 to TRBJ2-2; D possibly uses TRBD1 or TRBD2 (5 bases each). The CDR3 extends over 14 amino acids. The germline V and J ends were trimmed by 4 bases and 5 bases, with 12 bases remaining between them. Germline V gene data show CDR1 as SGHRS and CDR2 as YFSETQ. The CDR3 is CASSRDRGTGELFF. CDR3 coding DNA: TGCGCCAGCAGCCGGGACCGAGGGACCGGGGAGCTGTTTTTT.

V usage is TRBV19 and J usage is TRBJ1-6, with a possible D match to TRBD1 (5 bases). Germline lookup yields CDR1 LNHDA and CDR2 SQIVND (reference sequence). Trimming removed 6 bases at V and 7 bases at J, with 10 bases between. This CDR3 has 13 amino acids. The CDR3 nucleotides are TGTGCCAGTAGGGACACTGGAAATTCACCCCTCCACTTT. Protein: CASRDTGNSPLHF.

The chain couples TRBV9 to TRBJ2-1; D is unresolved. Germline V gene lookup returns CDR1 SGDLS and CDR2 YYNGEE. Trimming took off 4 bases at V and 4 bases at J, with 12 bases between the two ends. CDR3 length: 14 amino acids. CDR3 protein: CASSLPAGYNEQFF. In DNA, the CDR3 is TGTGCCAGCAGCTTGCCTGCTGGGTACAATGAGCAGTTCTTC.

The chain is built from TRBV6-6 and TRBJ1-4; D gene unclear. CDR3 size: 14 residues. Germline values: CDR1 MNHNY, CDR2 SVGAGI (reference sequence). With 5 bases removed from V and 8 bases from J, the gap between germline ends came to 15 bases. CDR3 DNA sequence: TGTGCCAGCAGTCTCGGACGGGAAGCGGAAAAACTGTTTTTT. It yields the protein CASSLGREAEKLFF.

V and J are TRBV9 and TRBJ1-1; D perhaps matches TRBD1 (6 bases). CDR3 length: 14 amino acids. V lost 7 bases and J 0 bases, leaving 13 bases between the germline ends. Germline values: CDR1 SGDLS, CDR2 YYNGEE. This chain's CDR3 is CASQRDTLNTEAFF. DNA for the CDR3: TGTGCCAGCCAAAGGGACACCTTGAACACTGAAGCTTTCTTT.

The gene calls are TRBV19 and TRBJ2-3, with 13 bases matching TRBD2. Germline V gene lookup returns CDR1 LNHDA and CDR2 SQIVND (reference sequence). The V segment lost 5 bases and the J segment 0 bases; nucleotides outside the gene matches: 2. The CDR3 is 16 residues long. CDR3 in amino acids: CASSLGLAGSTDTQYF. The CDR3 region has the DNA TGTGCCAGTAGTCTGGGACTAGCGGGGAGCACAGATACGCAGTATTTT.

This clone was seen only a few times. The chain couples TRBV7-6 to TRBJ2-6; TRBD1 matches 9 bases. The length of the CDR3 is 21 residues. V lost 5 bases and J lost 0; bases outside the gene matches: 17. CDR1 SGHVS and CDR2 FNYEAQ come from the germline V gene. CDR3 region: CASSLPGGQGPPSSGANVLTF. The CDR3 DNA is TGTGCCAGCAGCCTCCCAGGGGGACAGGGCCCCCCTAGCTCTGGGGCCAACGTCCTGACTTTC. The variable domain in full, with the rest retrieved from reference TRBV7-6 and TRBJ2-6, is GAGVSQSPRYKVTKRGQDVALRCDPISGHVSLYWYRQALGQGPEFLTYFNYEAQQDKSGLPNDRFSAERPEGSISTLTIQRTEQRDSAMYRCASSLPGGQGPPSSGANVLTFGAGSRLTVL.

This chain joins TRBV25-1 and TRBJ2-5; 10 nucleotides line up with TRBD1. The CDR3 runs to 15 residues. CDR1 is MGHDK, CDR2 SYGVNS, per germline. Trimming cost V 3 bases and J 9 bases; bases outside gene matches: 10. The CDR3 spells CASSDWDRGGGAQYF. The DNA of the CDR3 is TGTGCCAGCAGTGATTGGGACAGGGGTGGCGGGGCCCAGTACTTC.

The CDR3 reads CASNGVSHNQPQHF. CDR3 coding DNA: TGTGCCAGCAACGGGGTTTCACACAATCAGCCCCAGCATTTT. The chain employs TRBV19 and TRBJ1-5, with D hard to call. Deletions cut 9 bases from V and 3 bases from J, with 15 bases between. This CDR3 spans 14 amino acids. Per the germline V gene, CDR1 is LNHDA and CDR2 is SQIVND (reference sequence).

The rearrangement joins TRBV11-1 to TRBJ2-7; weak D call: TRBD1 (6 bases). Trimming pared 1 base from V and 0 bases from J, leaving 7 bases between. The CDR3 is 14 residues long. Germline V gives CDR1 SGHAT, CDR2 FQDESV (reference sequence). The CDR3 sequence: CASSLGGGSYEQYF. In DNA, the CDR3 is TGTGCCAGCAGCTTAGGAGGGGGCTCCTACGAGCAGTACTTC. Filled out from reference TRBV11-1 and TRBJ2-7, the complete variable domain reads EAEVAQSPRYKITEKSQAVAFWCDPISGHATLYWYRQILGQGPELLVQFQDESVVDDSQLPKDRFSAERLKGVDSTLKIQPAELGDSAMYLCASSLGGGSYEQYFGPGTRLTVT.

J is TRBJ1-3 and V is TRBV7-9; 7 nucleotides align to TRBD1. There are 16 residues in the CDR3. Germline trimming cut 1 base from V and 2 bases from J; bases unmatched to any gene: 5. Per the germline V gene, CDR1 is SEHNR and CDR2 is FQNEAQ (reference sequence). This CDR3 is CASSLGDSDPGNTIYF. The CDR3 DNA is TGTGCCAGCAGCTTAGGGGACAGTGACCCTGGAAACACCATATATTTT.

The CDR3 here is CASSVNTGRTEAFF. The CDR3 DNA reads TGTGCCAGCAGCGTAAATACAGGGAGGACTGAAGCTTTCTTT. This chain connects TRBV9 to TRBJ1-1; D is perhaps TRBD1 (6 bases). Trimming left V 1 base short and J 5 bases short, with 12 bases between. The CDR3 is 14 amino acids. Germline V gene sequence: CDR1 SGDLS, CDR2 YYNGEE. The full variable domain, rest sourced from reference TRBV9 and TRBJ1-1, is DSGVTQTPKHLITATGQRVTLRCSPRSGDLSVYWYQQSLDQGLQFLIQYYNGEERAKGNILERFSAQQFPDLHSELNLSSLELGDSALYFCASSVNTGRTEAFFGQGTRLTVV.

V and J are TRBV6-5 and TRBJ1-6; maybe TRBD1 (5 bases). The V end was cut by 0 bases, the J end by 10 bases, with 10 bases between. Germline CDR1 reads MNHEY; CDR2 reads SVGAGI. The CDR3 covers 14 residues. CDR3 sequence (DNA): TGTGCCAGCAGTTACTCGGGGGTAGGATCACCCCTCCACTTT. It yields the protein CASSYSGVGSPLHF.

The chain combines TRBV7-3 with TRBJ1-1, with D uncertain. The CDR3 runs 13 residues. Looked up from germline, CDR1 is SGHTA and CDR2 is FQGTGA. V shed 3 bases and J shed 2 bases, with 7 bases lying between them. CDR3 amino acids: CASSFGLNTEAFF. Here the CDR3 DNA reads TGTGCCAGCAGCTTTGGCCTAAACACTGAAGCTTTCTTT.

This rearrangement joins TRBV6-5 to TRBJ1-5; tentative D call: TRBD1 (5 bases). V lost 6 bases, J lost 5 bases, and 17 bases lay in between. Germline V CDR1 and CDR2: MNHEY, SVGAGI. CDR3 size: 15 residues. The CDR3 DNA sequence: TGTGCCAGCAGCAGGGCCATAAGCTCCGATCAGCCCCAGCATTTT. As protein: CASSRAISSDQPQHF.

V is TRBV7-7 and J is TRBJ2-7; a weak D match, TRBD1 (7 bases). Germline V gene data show CDR1 as SSHAT and CDR2 as FNYEAQ (reference sequence). Trimming took off 3 bases at V and 1 base at J, with 13 bases between the two ends. The CDR3 consists of 15 residues. The CDR3 DNA is TGTGCCAGCAGCTTCGGCAGGGGGGCTTCCTACGAGCAGTACTTC. This codes for CASSFGRGASYEQYF.

The chain links TRBV5-1 to TRBJ1-4, with 9 bases matching TRBD1. This CDR3 spans 15 amino acids. The germline V gene has CDR1 SGHRS and CDR2 YFSETQ. V was clipped by 2 bases and J by 7 bases; unmatched bases: 6. The chain's CDR3 is CASSLAGTGSEKLFF. The CDR3 DNA is TGCGCCAGCAGCTTAGCCGGGACAGGGAGTGAAAAACTGTTTTTT.

This sequence joins TRBV25-1 and TRBJ2-3; weak D call: TRBD1 (5 bases). The CDR3 runs to 14 residues. V was cut by 2 bases and J by 2 bases, with 8 bases left in between. Germline CDR1 MGHDK, CDR2 SYGVNS. CDR3 region: CASSEPGITDTQYF. The CDR3 DNA follows: TGTGCCAGCAGTGAACCAGGGATCACAGATACGCAGTATTTT.

V usage is TRBV2 and J usage is TRBJ1-1, with 8 bases fitting TRBD1. Germline-derived CDR1 and CDR2 are SNHLY and FYNNEI. The CDR3 loop spans 15 amino acids. The V segment lost 6 bases and the J segment 1 base; nucleotides outside the gene matches: 7. The CDR3 region is CASRLTGQGNTEAFF. The CDR3 DNA follows: TGTGCCAGCAGACTCACAGGACAGGGGAACACTGAAGCTTTCTTT.

This sequence joins TRBV9 and TRBJ1-4; 7 nucleotides line up with TRBD1. Germline loops: CDR1 SGDLS, CDR2 YYNGEE. The ends lost 3 bases at V and 3 bases at J; junction bases unmatched: 2. There are 14 residues in the CDR3. The CDR3 region has the DNA TGTGCCAGCAGCGCGGACAGGTCTAATGAAAAACTGTTTTTT. It encodes CASSADRSNEKLFF. The full variable domain, in which reference TRBV9 and TRBJ1-4 provide the parts outside the CDR3, is DSGVTQTPKHLITATGQRVTLRCSPRSGDLSVYWYQQSLDQGLQFLIQYYNGEERAKGNILERFSAQQFPDLHSELNLSSLELGDSALYFCASSADRSNEKLFFGSGTQLSVL.

The genes are TRBV5-1 and TRBJ1-1, with D unresolved. The CDR3 runs 14 residues. Germline CDR1 is SGHRS and CDR2 is YFSETQ. Trimming stripped 0 bases from V and 3 bases from J, with 9 bases between. In nucleotides, the CDR3 is TGCGCCAGCAGCTTGGGGAATGGGGACACTGAAGCTTTCTTT. It encodes CASSLGNGDTEAFF.

The chain carries TRBV19 and TRBJ1-1, with a possible D match to TRBD1 (5 bases). V lost 3 bases to trimming and J lost 4 bases, with 12 bases between them. In germline, CDR1 is LNHDA, CDR2 SQIVND (reference sequence). The CDR3 sequence is 14 residues long. CDR3 nucleotides: TGTGCCAGTAGTATCAGGGTTCGGCCCACTGAAGCTTTCTTT. It encodes CASSIRVRPTEAFF.

J is TRBJ2-2 and V is TRBV9; D gene uncertain. Germline CDR1 and CDR2: SGDLS and YYNGEE. CDR3 length equals 15 residues. Trimming left V 0 bases short and J 2 bases short, with 8 bases between. Written as DNA, the CDR3 is TGTGCCAGCAGCGTAGCCCCCTACAACACCGGGGAGCTGTTTTTT. Its translation is CASSVAPYNTGELFF.

The chain carries TRBV27 and TRBJ1-2, with D tentatively TRBD1 (6 bases). The germline V gene has CDR1 MNHEY and CDR2 SMNVEV (reference sequence). Trimming pared 2 bases from V and 2 bases from J, leaving 12 bases between. CDR3 size: 15 residues. The CDR3 DNA is TGTGCCAGCAGTTTAGCCCAGGGGCTGAACTATGGCTACACCTTC. Translated: CASSLAQGLNYGYTF.

The chain carries TRBV5-1 and TRBJ1-1, with D possibly TRBD1 on 5 matching bases. Germline CDR1 reads SGHRS; CDR2 reads YFSETQ. The V end lost 1 base, the J end lost 0 bases, and 16 bases lay between the germline ends. The CDR3 sequence is 17 residues long. Here the CDR3 reads CASSLFSRDYMNTEAFF. The CDR3 nucleotides are TGCGCCAGCAGCTTGTTTTCCAGGGATTATATGAACACTGAAGCTTTCTTT.